The text below deals with one T cell receptor beta chain. Its antigen remains unknown. Next came a second PCR, run for roughly 7 to 12 cycles, which used a sample-barcoded 5' primer along with a J-beta primer mix. Each cDNA molecule received a tag from a template-switch adaptor that had 12 random nucleotides. TCRdb passed the 5' RACE reads through MiXCR, listing each CDR3 protein once. The sample holds about 680,000 distinct CDR3 sequences, 49% seen once. The data are from a study of blood T cells in healthy people across ages. Study summary: Template switching recovered approximately one barcoded beta molecule for every two T cells.

Findings and caveats of the study: Relative to aged donors, long-lived donors carried more naive CD4+ cells and displayed higher diversity.

The CDR3 has 11 amino acids. The V end lost 3 bases, the J end lost 13 bases, and 12 bases lay between the germline ends. Germline-derived CDR1 and CDR2 are SNHLY and FYNNEI. The rearrangement links TRBV2 to TRBJ2-5; D not resolved. The sample consisted of blood. This TCR was sampled from a woman aged 55 to 70 in good health. CDR3 sequence (DNA): TGTGCCAGCAGTGAGGGCAGGCCGGGGTACTTC. Protein sequence: CASSEGRPGYF.